This T cell receptor (beta chain) originates from a study of T cells in Graves' hyperthyroidism and ophthalmopathy. Across the whole study: The authors collected peripheral blood at initial diagnosis, before any treatment.

Germline V gene lookup returns CDR1 SGHAT and CDR2 FQDESV (reference sequence). Trimming removed 0 bases from V and 7 bases from J, with 9 bases in between. The CDR3 consists of 13 residues. The source material, RNA transcripts, was used to amplify TCR beta CDR3 regions. The HTBI set primed first-round TCR CDR3 RT-PCR. TCRdb re-analysed the multiplex PCR reads in MiXCR, keeping a single row per CDR3 protein. The sample lists about 560,000 distinct CDR3 sequences, 15% to 20% occurring once. Fresh peripheral blood, approximately 9.1 ml, was the source of the PBMCs. The sequence derives from a woman aged 18-29 years with Graves' hyperthyroidism. Sequencing was performed on blood. The genes are TRBV11-1 and TRBJ1-1; unclear D gene. CDR3 amino acids: CASSLASQIEAFF. For the CDR3, the DNA is TGTGCCAGCAGCTTAGCTTCACAGATTGAAGCTTTCTTT.